A single sample gave rise to the 5 T cell receptor beta chains below, sequenced in a study of shared clonotypes between healthy human individuals. The protocol was immunoSEQ multiplex PCR, while the TCRdb copy is restricted to in-frame clones and leaves out a portion. The sample records approximately 710,000 clones, around 90% being singletons. The sequencing sample was made of memory CD8+ T cells from PBMCs. Subset meaning: CD45RO+ cells pooled with CCR7-negative TemRA cells. Receptors originate from a man between 18 and 29 years old in good health. Some clones in this sample may be carry-over from other donors' samples.

V usage is TRBV20-1 and J usage is TRBJ2-7; no firm D call. This CDR3 is built from 11 residues. Deletions cut 7 bases from V and 3 bases from J, with 10 bases between. Germline-derived CDR1 and CDR2 are DFQATT and SNEGSKA (reference sequence). CDR3 nucleotides: TGCAGTGTCGGTGCAGACTACGAGCAGTACTTC. Its translation: CSVGADYEQYF.

J is TRBJ1-2 and V is TRBV10-3, with D hard to call. Trimming cost V 6 bases and J 7 bases, with 15 bases left between them. Germline CDR1 ENHRY, CDR2 SYGVKD. CDR3 length: 13 residues. The CDR3 sequence: CAIRHDTARGYTF. Here the CDR3 DNA reads TGTGCCATCAGACACGACACCGCGCGTGGCTACACCTTC.

The chain is built from TRBV19 and TRBJ2-5; D gene uncertain. Germline values: CDR1 LNHDA, CDR2 SQIVND (reference sequence). The CDR3 runs to 15 residues. Trimming removed 3 bases at V and 1 base at J, with 12 bases between. Written as DNA, the CDR3 is TGTGCCAGTAGTATCGAGACCAAACCCCAAGAGACCCAGTACTTC. It yields the protein CASSIETKPQETQYF. Combining the CDR3 with reference TRBV19 and TRBJ2-5 gives the whole variable domain DGGITQSPKYLFRKEGQNVTLSCEQNLNHDAMYWYRQDPGQGLRLIYYSQIVNDFQKGDIAEGYSVSREKKESFPLTVTSAQKNPTAFYLCASSIETKPQETQYFGPGTRLLVL.

The V gene is TRBV5-1, the J gene TRBJ1-4, with D perhaps matching TRBD1 (5 bases). The ends were cut back, 7 bases at V and 10 bases at J, with 20 bases in the middle. The CDR3 has 14 residues. In germline, CDR1 is SGHRS, CDR2 YFSETQ. Here the CDR3 reads CASRPGSPGGKLFF. The CDR3 DNA is TGCGCCAGCCGGCCCGGCAGCCCGGGGGGAAAACTGTTTTTT.

The sample holds one count of this clone. V gene TRBV12-2 combines with J gene TRBJ1-5; no DNA check was done on the table's D call, TRBD1. TRBV12-2 is noted as a pseudogene. This CDR3 spans 15 amino acids. CDR3 bases: TGTGCAAGTCGCATACCAGACAGGGTCTGGCAGCCCCAGCATTTT. This gives the protein CASRIPDRVWQPQHF.